Listed below are T cell receptor beta chains from one sample, sequenced in a study of blood T cell repertoires in COVID-19. Assay used: immunoSEQ multiplex PCR; TCRdb lists only in-frame clones, some missing. The data hold 250,000 to 350,000 clones, with roughly 85% observed a single time. The specimen was PBMCs or T cells enriched from blood (not recorded which). The source is a woman in her 30s who had recovered from COVID-19. Both conserved end residues are part of each CDR3. Fields, in order: clone size, J gene, V gene, D gene, CDR3 DNA, CDR3 protein. A D gene is named only where the DNA matches it firmly. Expanded clones are given a class, and other clones once, few, many or no size at all.

>-|TRBJ2-3|TRBV19|TRBD2
TGTGCCAGTAGTATGCTAGCGGGGTACTTGGAGGAAGGGGATACGCAGTATTTT
CASSMLAGYLEEGDTQYF
>-|TRBJ1-1|TRBV28|-
TGTGCCAGCAGTTCCGGGGAGGAATGGGGGACTGAAGCTTTCTTT
CASSSGEEWGTEAFF
>-|TRBJ1-6|TRBV15|-
TGTGCCACCAGCAGAGATCAACAGGGTAGGGGCTCACCCCTCCACTTT
CATSRDQQGRGSPLHF
>-|TRBJ2-7|TRBV7-9|TRBD2
TGTGCCAGCAGCCCAGGGACTAGCGGGGGGGCCTCAAATCCCTACGAGCAGTACTTC
CASSPGTSGGASNPYEQYF
>-|TRBJ1-2|TRBV19|-
TGTGCCAGTAAAGGGGACTCCCCTGGCTACACCTTC
CASKGDSPGYTF
>once|TRBJ1-2|TRBV7-9|-
TGTGCCAGCAGCTTAGGACAGTATCGCGGCTACACCTTC
CASSLGQYRGYTF
>-|TRBJ2-3|TRBV7-2|-
TGTGCCAGCACCGCGAGGCAGAGGATCACAGATACGCAGTATTTT
CASTARQRITDTQYF
>-|TRBJ1-6|TRBV2|TRBD1
TGTGCCAGCAGTAGCAGCCGGGACAGGGTTAGTTCACCCCTCCACTTT
CASSSSRDRVSSPLHF
>-|TRBJ2-1|TRBV10-1|TRBD1
TGCGCCAGCAGCTCCGGGACAGGGTACAACAATGAGCAGTTCTTC
CASSSGTGYNNEQFF
>-|TRBJ1-1|TRBV12-3/TRBV12-4|-
TGTGCCAGCGGTCCGGCGGACTTCTCAGCTTTCTTT
CASGPADFSAFF
>-|TRBJ2-1|TRBV27|TRBD1
TGTGCCAGCAGAACAGGGGGGTCCTACAATGAGCAGTTCTTC
CASRTGGSYNEQFF
>once|TRBJ1-5|TRBV5-1|TRBD1
TGCGCCAGCTCCATCGGGGACAGTCATAGCAATCAGCCCCAGCATTTT
CASSIGDSHSNQPQHF
>-|TRBJ1-5|TRBV30|TRBD1
TGTGCCTGGAGTGGGCAGGGGGGAGCCCAGCCCCAGCATTTT
CAWSGQGGAQPQHF
>-|TRBJ1-4|TRBV2|-
TGTGCCAGCAGTGAGGGGCGAGAAAAACTGTTTTTT
CASSEGREKLFF
>-|TRBJ1-3|TRBV19|TRBD1
TGTGCCAGTAGCACGACAGGGGGCGACGGAAACACCATATATTTT
CASSTTGGDGNTIYF
>-|TRBJ2-7|TRBV2|TRBD1
TGTGCCAGCAAAGGGACAGGGGGATACGAGCAGTACTTC
CASKGTGGYEQYF
>-|TRBJ2-2|TRBV5-8|TRBD1
TGTGCCAGCAGTCATGGGACCGCCGGGACAGGGTATGATGGGGAGCTGTTTTTT
CASSHGTAGTGYDGELFF
>-|TRBJ1-2|TRBV2|TRBD1
TGTGCCAGCAGTCCCTGGGACAGGGGGCCGTGGGGCTACACCTTC
CASSPWDRGPWGYTF
>-|TRBJ2-3|TRBV29-1|TRBD2
TGCAGCGTTGAAGTCCCTAGCGGTAACTTAGATACGCAGTATTTT
CSVEVPSGNLDTQYF
>-|TRBJ1-2|TRBV5-4|TRBD1
TGTGCCAGCAGCGGGACAGGAAACTATGGCTACACCTTC
CASSGTGNYGYTF
>-|TRBJ2-1|TRBV5-1|-
TGCGCCAGCAGCTTGGCCTCGCGGGTACAGAGCTCCTACAATGAGCAGTTCTTC
CASSLASRVQSSYNEQFF
>once|TRBJ2-3|TRBV7-6|-
TGTGCCAGCAGCTTAAGGGGCCGGGAAGGGAGGACAGATACGCAGTATTTT
CASSLRGREGRTDTQYF
>-|TRBJ2-3|TRBV15|-
TGTGCCACCAGCAGAGACCCGGGGGATAGCACAGATACGCAGTATTTT
CATSRDPGDSTDTQYF
>-|TRBJ2-4|TRBV4-2|-
TGTGCCAGCAGCCCCGAAGAAGCTTCAGCCAAAAACATTCAGTACTTC
CASSPEEASAKNIQYF
>-|TRBJ2-7|TRBV5-1|-
TGCGCCAGCAGCTTGGCGACCCGGCGGGCCTACGAGCAGTACTTC
CASSLATRRAYEQYF
>-|TRBJ2-7|TRBV7-3|-
TGTGCCAGCAGCTTATTCGGGAACGGACCCTACGAGCAGTACTTC
CASSLFGNGPYEQYF
>-|TRBJ2-2|TRBV2|-
TGTGCCACACAGGAAGACTTTTCTACCACCGGGGAGCTGTTTTTT
CATQEDFSTTGELFF
>-|TRBJ1-1|TRBV3-1/TRBV3-2|TRBD1
TGTGCCAGCAGCCCCCTGACAGGGTCTGAAGCTTTCTTT
CASSPLTGSEAFF
>once|TRBJ1-5|TRBV19|-
TGTGCCAGTACTAGCCGAACAGCCGGCCAGCCCCAGCATTTT
CASTSRTAGQPQHF
>-|TRBJ1-2|TRBV2|TRBD1
TGTGCCAGCAGGCCGGACAGGGACTATGGCTACACCTTC
CASRPDRDYGYTF
>-|TRBJ2-7|TRBV28|-
TGTGCCATTCAACGGGGTTCAACGTACGAGCAGTACTTC
CAIQRGSTYEQYF
>-|TRBJ1-2|TRBV27|-
TGTGCCAGCAGTTTATTTTACGGGTCGGTGGGCTACACCTTC
CASSLFYGSVGYTF
>few|TRBJ1-3|TRBV18|TRBD1
TGTGCCAGCTCACCTTCGACAGGGACTGGAAACACCATATATTTT
CASSPSTGTGNTIYF
>-|TRBJ1-1|TRBV5-6|-
TGTGCCAGCAGCTTTATTTTGAACACTGAAGCTTTCTTT
CASSFILNTEAFF
>-|TRBJ2-5|TRBV4-2|-
TGTGCCAGCAGCCAAGGGTCGGCTCCGACACGGGAGACCCAGTACTTC
CASSQGSAPTRETQYF
>-|TRBJ2-2|TRBV19|-
TGTGCCAGTAGTATTTCCCCCAGGGCCCGGGAGCTGTTTTTT
CASSISPRARELFF
>-|TRBJ2-3|TRBV11-1|TRBD2
TGTGCCAGCAGCTTGGTAGCGGGGAGCTATACAGATACGCAGTATTTT
CASSLVAGSYTDTQYF
>-|TRBJ2-3|TRBV18|TRBD2
TGTGCCAGCTCGGCCGGACTAGCGGGGAGCACAGATACGCAGTATTTT
CASSAGLAGSTDTQYF
>-|TRBJ1-1|TRBV12-3/TRBV12-4|-
TGTGCCAGCACCCCGTTCGGGGGCACTGAAGCTTTCTTT
CASTPFGGTEAFF
>-|TRBJ2-7|TRBV5-6|-
TGTGCCAGCAGCCCCTGGGCCGTGGACAACTCCTACGAGCAGTACTTC
CASSPWAVDNSYEQYF